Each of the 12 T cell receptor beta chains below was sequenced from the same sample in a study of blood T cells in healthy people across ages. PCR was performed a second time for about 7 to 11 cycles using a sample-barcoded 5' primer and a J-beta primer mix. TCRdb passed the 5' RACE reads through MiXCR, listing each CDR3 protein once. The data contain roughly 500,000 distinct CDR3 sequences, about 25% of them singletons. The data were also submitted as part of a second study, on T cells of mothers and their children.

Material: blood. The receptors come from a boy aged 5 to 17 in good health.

CDR3 loop: CAISEGDSPDTQYF. The CDR3 DNA sequence: TGTGCCATCAGTGAAGGTGATTCCCCAGATACGCAGTATTTT. This chain links TRBV10-3 with TRBJ2-3; the D is unclear. V dropped 3 bases and J dropped 4 bases, with 11 bases sitting between them. CDR3 length equals 14 residues. Germline V gene sequence: CDR1 ENHRY, CDR2 SYGVKD.

CDR3 in amino acids: CASSQDLVGSYEQYF. CDR3 DNA sequence: TGTGCCAGCAGCCAAGATCTAGTCGGGTCCTACGAGCAGTACTTC. This sequence joins TRBV3-1 and TRBJ2-7; unclear D gene. Trimming removed 0 bases from V and 1 base from J, with 10 bases in between. Germline assignment: CDR1 LGHDT and CDR2 YNNKEL (reference sequence). The CDR3 sequence is 15 residues long.

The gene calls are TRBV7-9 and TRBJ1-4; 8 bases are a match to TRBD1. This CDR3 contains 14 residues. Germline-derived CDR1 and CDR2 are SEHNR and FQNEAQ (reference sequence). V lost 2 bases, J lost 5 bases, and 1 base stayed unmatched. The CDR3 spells CASSLRTGNEKLFF. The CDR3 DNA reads TGTGCCAGCAGCTTACGGACAGGGAATGAAAAACTGTTTTTT.

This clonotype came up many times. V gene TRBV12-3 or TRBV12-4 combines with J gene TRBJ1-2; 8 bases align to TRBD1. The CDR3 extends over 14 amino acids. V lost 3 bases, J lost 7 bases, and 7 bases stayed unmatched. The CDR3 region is CASSFAQGAGGYTF. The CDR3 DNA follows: TGTGCCAGCAGTTTCGCCCAGGGGGCAGGTGGCTACACCTTC.

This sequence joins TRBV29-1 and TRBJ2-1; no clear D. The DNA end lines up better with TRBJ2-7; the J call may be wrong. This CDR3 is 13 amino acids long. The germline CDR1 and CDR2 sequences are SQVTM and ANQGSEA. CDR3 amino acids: CSVLRSESYEQYF. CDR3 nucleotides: TGCAGCGTTCTAAGGTCAGAGAGCTACGAGCAGTACTTC.

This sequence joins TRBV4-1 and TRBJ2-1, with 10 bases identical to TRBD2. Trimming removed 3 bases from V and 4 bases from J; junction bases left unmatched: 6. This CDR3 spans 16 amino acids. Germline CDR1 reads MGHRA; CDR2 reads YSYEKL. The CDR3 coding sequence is TGCGCCAGCAGCCAGGGGGCTAGCGGGAGTTACAATGAGCAGTTCTTC. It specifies CASSQGASGSYNEQFF.

DNA of the CDR3: TGTGCCAGCAGCCAATACAGGGCTGGGGCCAACGTCCTGACTTTC. Translation: CASSQYRAGANVLTF. This sequence joins TRBV12-3 or TRBV12-4 and TRBJ2-6; D might be TRBD1 (6 bases). Trimming shortened V by 6 bases and J by 2 bases, and 11 bases separated the two germline ends. This CDR3 comprises 15 residues.

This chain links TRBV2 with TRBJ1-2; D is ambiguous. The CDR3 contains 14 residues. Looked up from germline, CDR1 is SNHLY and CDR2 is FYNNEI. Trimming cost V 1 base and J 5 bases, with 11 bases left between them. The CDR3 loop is CASSEGASLYGYTF. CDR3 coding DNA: TGTGCCAGCAGTGAAGGGGCCAGTCTTTATGGCTACACCTTC. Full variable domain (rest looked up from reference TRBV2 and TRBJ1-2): EPEVTQTPSHQVTQMGQEVILRCVPISNHLYFYWYRQILGQKVEFLVSFYNNEISEKSEIFDDQFSVERPDGSNFTLKIRSTKLEDSAMYFCASSEGASLYGYTFGSGTRLTVV.

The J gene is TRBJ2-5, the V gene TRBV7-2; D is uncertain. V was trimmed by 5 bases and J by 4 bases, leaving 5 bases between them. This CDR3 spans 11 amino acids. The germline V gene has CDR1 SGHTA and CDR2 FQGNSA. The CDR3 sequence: CASSTIETQYF. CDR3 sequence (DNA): TGTGCCAGCAGCACAATAGAGACCCAGTACTTC. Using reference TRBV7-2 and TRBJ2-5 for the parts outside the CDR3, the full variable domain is GAGVSQSPSNKVTEKGKDVELRCDPISGHTALYWYRQSLGQGLEFLIYFQGNSAPDKSGLPSDRFSAERTGGSVSTLTIQRTQQEDSAVYLCASSTIETQYFGPGTRLLVL.

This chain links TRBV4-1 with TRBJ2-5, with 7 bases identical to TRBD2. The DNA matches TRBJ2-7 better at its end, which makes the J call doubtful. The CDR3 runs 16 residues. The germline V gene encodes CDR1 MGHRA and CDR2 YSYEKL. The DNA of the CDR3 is TGCGCCAGCAGCCAAGATGGTGGCGGGGGACCCTACGAGCAGTACTTC. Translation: CASSQDGGGGPYEQYF.

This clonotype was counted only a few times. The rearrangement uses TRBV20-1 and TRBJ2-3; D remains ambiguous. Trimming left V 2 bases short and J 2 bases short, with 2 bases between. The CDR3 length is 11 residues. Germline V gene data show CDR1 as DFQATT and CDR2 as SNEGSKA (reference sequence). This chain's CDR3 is CSARPTDTQYF. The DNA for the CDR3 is TGCAGTGCTAGACCCACAGATACGCAGTATTTT.

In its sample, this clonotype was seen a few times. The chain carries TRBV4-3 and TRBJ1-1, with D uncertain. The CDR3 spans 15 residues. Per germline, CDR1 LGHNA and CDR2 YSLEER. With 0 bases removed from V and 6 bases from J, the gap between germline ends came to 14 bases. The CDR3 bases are TGCGCCAGCAGCCAAGAGGGTCTGGAGGTGTCTGAAGCTTTCTTT. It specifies CASSQEGLEVSEAFF.